This T cell receptor beta chain was identified in a study of blood T cell repertoires in COVID-19. Per the original data handling: Reference gene primer amplification gave estimated nucleated cell counts. Profiling relied on immunoSEQ multiplex PCR, and the TCRdb table lists in-frame clones only, not all of them. Clone size and the V and J calls come from that table; the DNA yielded D and trimming. The sample carries about 330,000 clones, approximately 88% recorded once. CDR3 size: 14 residues. V shed 5 bases and J shed 9 bases, with 17 bases lying between them. Germline CDR1 reads SGHVS; CDR2 reads FQNEAQ.

The source is a woman between 50 and 59 years old with active or convalescent COVID-19. Material: peripheral blood. The V and J genes are TRBV7-8 and TRBJ2-1; tentatively, D is TRBD2 (6 bases). DNA of the CDR3: TGTGCCAGCAGCCAAGGAGGGCCGGAGGGTGAGCAGTTCTTC. Translated: CASSQGGPEGEQFF.